This TCR beta chain was captured by sequencing in a study of metastatic and nonmetastatic thyroid tumors. This clone occurred many times. Original handling: The study took CDR3 differences across clinicopathological groups and made a distant-metastasis classifier for papillary thyroid cancer from them. With MiXCR, TCRdb called clones anew from the PCR reads. The V and J calls and clone size are TCRdb's, not the authors'. The sample yields 50,000 or so clones, about 20% seen once. Thyroid surgery was preceded by no treatment in any patient. Trimming pared 1 base from V and 6 bases from J, leaving 7 bases between. This CDR3 has 13 amino acids. Germline V gene data show CDR1 as SNHLY and CDR2 as FYNNEI.

The sequence came from a male donor with papillary thyroid cancer or a benign thyroid nodule (not recorded which). Some clones in this sample may be carry-over from other donors' samples. J is TRBJ1-5 and V is TRBV2; D call uncertain. What was sequenced was blood. The CDR3 spells CASSEGGGQPQHF. In nucleotides, the CDR3 is TGTGCCAGCAGTGAAGGGGGAGGTCAGCCCCAGCATTTT.